These 5 T cell receptor beta chains were all obtained from the same sample, sequenced in a study of Graves' ophthalmopathy and Graves' hyperthyroidism. Researchers took RNA transcripts and amplified TCR beta CDR3 regions from them. HTBI-primed RT-PCR formed the first round, and a multiplex PCR formed the second. A single record per CDR3 protein comes from TCRdb applying MiXCR to the multiplex PCR reads. This sample has 200,000 to 250,000 distinct CDR3 sequences, with around 45% found just once. Material for sequencing was peripheral blood. These receptor sequences come from an adult man with Graves' ophthalmopathy.

This clonotype occurred once. The chain employs TRBV10-3 and TRBJ1-5, with no clear D. V lost 10 bases and J 0 bases, leaving 19 bases between the germline ends. This CDR3 has 16 residues. CDR1 is ENHRY and CDR2 is SYGVKD in the germline V gene. CDR3 DNA: TGTGCCAGCAGCTCCGGCGGCACCTATAGCAATCAGCCCCAGCATTTT. Encoded protein: CASSSGGTYSNQPQHF.

The genes are TRBV4-1 and TRBJ2-7, with a possible D match to TRBD2 (6 bases). The CDR3 is 15 amino acids. The V gene lost 1 base and the J gene lost 2 bases, with 12 bases spanning the gap. From germline, CDR1 is MGHRA and CDR2 YSYEKL. CDR3 sequence: CASSQGGGGTYEQYF. As DNA, the CDR3 is TGCGCCAGCAGCCAAGGGGGAGGCGGTACCTACGAGCAGTACTTC.

J is TRBJ1-4 and V is TRBV20-1; no definite D call. Germline V gives CDR1 DFQATT, CDR2 SNEGSKA (reference sequence). The CDR3 runs to 14 residues. Between the trimmed V and J ends, which lost 5 bases and 0 bases, there was a span of 10 bases. CDR3 sequence: CSASVGATNEKLFF. CDR3 bases: TGCAGTGCTTCCGTAGGTGCAACTAATGAAAAACTGTTTTTT.

This clonotype occurred a few times. One junction end disagrees with the germline gene, perhaps due to a read error. This chain connects TRBV10-2 to TRBJ2-7; D tentatively reads TRBD1 or TRBD2 (5 bases each). This CDR3 region has 15 residues. Germline V gives CDR1 WSHSY, CDR2 SAAADI. In DNA, the CDR3 is TGTGCCAGCAGTGAGTCCGGGACGGGGACCTACGAGCAGTACTTC. Its translation is CASSESGTGTYEQYF.

This clonotype has a handful of counts. The V gene is TRBV7-9, the J gene TRBJ2-7; 7 bases agree with TRBD1. Per the germline V gene, CDR1 is SEHNR and CDR2 is FQNEAQ (reference sequence). The trim removed 5 bases at V and 1 base at J, leaving 8 bases unmatched. The CDR3 is made up of 15 amino acids. The CDR3 sequence is CASSPGQVNSYEQYF. In DNA form, the CDR3 reads TGTGCCAGCAGCCCCGGACAGGTTAATTCCTACGAGCAGTACTTC. The full variable domain, its missing parts supplied by reference TRBV7-9 and TRBJ2-7, is DTGVSQNPRHKITKRGQNVTFRCDPISEHNRLYWYRQTLGQGPEFLTYFQNEAQLEKSRLLSDRFSAERPKGSFSTLEIQRTEQGDSAMYLCASSPGQVNSYEQYFGPGTRLTVT.